This T cell receptor beta chain appears in the sequencing data of a study of CD8 T cells in Susac syndrome. An input of about 0.5 to 1 ug of RNA was subjected to reverse transcription using random hexamers. TCRdb passed the immunoSEQ multiplex PCR reads through MiXCR, listing each CDR3 protein once. The sample consists of about 110,000 distinct CDR3 sequences, around 97% of them appearing once. Germline-derived CDR1 and CDR2 are LNHDA and SQIVND (reference sequence). The CDR3 sequence is 14 residues long. With 5 bases clipped from V and 5 bases from J, the junction kept 6 bases outside the gene matches.

The sequencing input was CD4+ T cells from PBMCs. This chain joins TRBV19 and TRBJ1-1; 9 bases fit TRBD1. The source of this sequence is a human donor in good health. DNA of the CDR3: TGTGCCAGTAGTGCCCGACAGGGGGTTACTGAAGCTTTCTTT. This codes for CASSARQGVTEAFF.